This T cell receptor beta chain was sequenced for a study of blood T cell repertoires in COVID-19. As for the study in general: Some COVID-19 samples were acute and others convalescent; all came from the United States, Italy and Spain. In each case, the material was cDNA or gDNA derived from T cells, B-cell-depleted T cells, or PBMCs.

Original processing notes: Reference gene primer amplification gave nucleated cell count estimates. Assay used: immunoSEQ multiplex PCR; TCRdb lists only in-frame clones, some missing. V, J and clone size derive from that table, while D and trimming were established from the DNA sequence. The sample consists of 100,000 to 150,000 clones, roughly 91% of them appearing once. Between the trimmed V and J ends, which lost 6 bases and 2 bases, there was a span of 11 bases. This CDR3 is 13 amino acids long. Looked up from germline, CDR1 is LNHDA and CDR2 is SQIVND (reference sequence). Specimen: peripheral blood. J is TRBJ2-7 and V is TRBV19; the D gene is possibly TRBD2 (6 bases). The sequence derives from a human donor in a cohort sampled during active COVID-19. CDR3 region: CASSRGITYEQYF. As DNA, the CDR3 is TGTGCCAGTAGCCGGGGGATTACCTACGAGCAGTACTTC.